A selection of T cell receptor beta chains follows, all from one sample in a study of blood T cell repertoires in COVID-19. Using immunoSEQ multiplex PCR, the repertoire was profiled, and TCRdb retains in-frame clones only, with some absent. The repertoire holds some 140,000 clones, roughly 76% seen once, with roughly 13% in the top ten. Sample: peripheral blood. The source is a man of 80 years or more with acute or convalescent COVID-19. Each CDR3 is given with its conserved first and last residue. D genes are given only for firm matches. Size is omitted from some rows. Given values are once, few, many or a class for expanded clones.

v_gene	j_gene	abundance	d_gene	CDR3aa	CDR3nt
TRBV11-2	TRBJ1-1	.	TRBD1	CASSPRQGGTEAFF	TGTGCCAGCAGCCCTCGACAGGGTGGTACTGAAGCTTTCTTT
TRBV11-2	TRBJ2-7	.	.	CASSFSGFVAYF	TGTGCCAGCAGCTTCTCCGGGTTCGTCGCGTACTTC
TRBV18	TRBJ1-2	.	.	CASSLLGSGYTF	TGTGCCAGCTCACTTTTGGGGAGTGGCTACACCTTC
TRBV3-1/TRBV3-2	TRBJ2-5	once	TRBD1	CASTQWGQVYF	TGTGCCAGCACGCAATGGGGACAGGTGTACTTC
TRBV11-2	TRBJ1-3	many	.	CASSSAGSGNTIYF	TGTGCCAGCAGCTCTGCGGGCTCTGGAAACACCATATATTTT
TRBV5-1	TRBJ1-3	once	.	CASSLEERSSGNTIYF	TGCGCCAGCAGCTTGGAGGAAAGGAGCTCTGGAAACACCATATATTTT
TRBV28	TRBJ2-3	.	.	CASSLVGTSTDTQYF	TGTGCCAGCAGTTTGGTGGGCACTAGCACAGATACGCAGTATTTT
TRBV4-3	TRBJ1-2	.	.	CASSQDQERAYGYTF	TGCGCCAGCAGCCAAGATCAAGAGAGGGCCTATGGCTACACCTTC
TRBV29-1	TRBJ2-7	medium-sized	.	CSALSGLSYEQYF	TGCAGCGCCTTATCTGGGCTCTCCTACGAGCAGTACTTC
TRBV7-9	TRBJ2-7	.	TRBD2	CASSRGLAGESYEQYF	TGTGCCAGCAGCCGGGGACTAGCGGGGGAGAGCTACGAGCAGTACTTC
TRBV24-1	TRBJ1-5	once	TRBD1	CATSAGQGNQPQHF	TGTGCCACCAGTGCTGGACAGGGCAATCAGCCCCAGCATTTT
TRBV19	TRBJ2-7	.	.	CASTLIHGGYEQYF	TGTGCCAGTACCCTAATACACGGCGGATACGAGCAGTACTTC
TRBV3-1/TRBV3-2	TRBJ2-5	.	TRBD2	CASSTSGAHQTQYF	TGTGCCAGCAGCACGAGCGGGGCCCATCAGACCCAGTACTTC
TRBV7-9	TRBJ1-6	.	.	CASSLPYENSPLHF	TGTGCCAGCAGTTTACCCTATGAGAATTCACCCCTCCACTTT
TRBV2	TRBJ2-3	.	TRBD2	CATLADTDTQYF	TGTGCCACCCTAGCGGACACAGATACGCAGTATTTT
TRBV5-6	TRBJ2-7	.	.	CASSLSWQGFEQYF	TGTGCCAGCAGCTTGTCTTGGCAGGGGTTCGAGCAGTACTTC
TRBV3-1/TRBV3-2	TRBJ1-1	.	.	CASSQLGTGTEAFF	TGTGCCAGCAGCCAACTGGGGACTGGCACTGAAGCTTTCTTT
TRBV28	TRBJ1-2	few	TRBD1	CASSPDRANIGYTF	TGTGCCAGTAGCCCCGACAGGGCGAACATTGGCTACACCTTC
TRBV7-3	TRBJ1-1	.	.	CASSLIQGTEAFF	TGTGCCAGCAGCTTAATCCAGGGTACTGAAGCTTTCTTT
TRBV7-3	TRBJ2-1	.	.	CASSLVTGSYNEQFF	TGTGCCAGCAGCTTAGTGACGGGGTCTTACAATGAGCAGTTCTTC
TRBV3-1/TRBV3-2	TRBJ1-1	.	.	CASSQGFNRAVAEAFF	TGTGCCAGCAGCCAAGGATTCAACAGGGCTGTGGCTGAAGCTTTCTTT
TRBV28	TRBJ2-7	.	TRBD2	CASSPTPSGGPYEQYF	TGTGCCAGCAGTCCGACCCCTAGCGGGGGACCCTACGAGCAGTACTTC
TRBV5-1	TRBJ2-7	.	.	CASSDARLARNSYEQYF	TGCGCCAGCAGCGATGCGAGGCTAGCCAGAAACTCCTACGAGCAGTACTTC
TRBV6-6	TRBJ2-7	.	TRBD2	CASSYSGTSSEQYF	TGTGCCAGCAGTTACTCGGGGACTAGTTCCGAGCAGTACTTC
TRBV6-5	TRBJ1-2	.	TRBD1	CASRGTGGYGTF	TGTGCCAGCAGAGGGACAGGGGGCTATGGCACCTTC
TRBV24-1	TRBJ1-5	.	.	CATSSLPGSNQPQHF	TGTGCCACCAGTTCCCTCCCAGGAAGCAATCAGCCCCAGCATTTT
TRBV20-1	TRBJ2-5	.	.	CSASPSGVQETQYF	TGCAGTGCTAGTCCCTCAGGGGTACAAGAGACCCAGTACTTC
TRBV6-5	TRBJ2-5	.	TRBD1	CASSQTGGSQETQYF	TGTGCCAGCAGTCAGACAGGGGGCTCACAAGAGACCCAGTACTTC
TRBV4-1	TRBJ2-1	.	TRBD2	CASSQGLSGGSSYNEQFF	TGCGCCAGCAGCCAGGGCCTTAGCGGGGGGAGCTCCTACAATGAGCAGTTCTTC
TRBV7-2	TRBJ1-5	.	TRBD1	CASSQRTGDGNQPQHF	TGTGCCAGCAGCCAACGGACAGGGGACGGCAATCAGCCCCAGCATTTT
TRBV7-3	TRBJ2-1	.	TRBD2	CASSSRGGPYNEQFF	TGTGCCAGCAGCTCGCGGGGGGGCCCCTACAATGAGCAGTTCTTC
TRBV7-2	TRBJ2-7	.	.	CASSLFPGAYEQYF	TGTGCCAGCAGCTTATTTCCGGGGGCCTACGAGCAGTACTTC
TRBV2	TRBJ2-5	.	.	CASSDGLQETQYF	TGTGCCAGCAGTGACGGCCTACAGGAGACCCAGTACTTC
TRBV7-8	TRBJ2-3	.	.	CASSLVAGSTDTQYF	TGTGCCAGCAGCTTAGTGGCAGGGAGCACAGATACGCAGTATTTT
TRBV7-2	TRBJ1-6	.	TRBD1	CASSRTTGGYNSPLHF	TGTGCCAGCAGCCGTACTACAGGGGGCTATAATTCACCCCTCCACTTT
TRBV14	TRBJ2-4	.	.	CASSQGARSTDIQYF	TGTGCCAGCAGCCAAGGTGCGAGGTCGACGGACATTCAGTACTTC